Listed here are 9 T cell receptor beta chains from one sample, sequenced in a study of blood T cell repertoires in COVID-19. The repertoire was sequenced with immunoSEQ multiplex PCR; TCRdb's copy has only in-frame clones and lacks some. Of 200,000 to 250,000 clones detected, approximately 78% appear once; the ten largest clones hold roughly 5.5%. Specimen: peripheral blood. Receptor source: a woman in her seventies with COVID-19, enrolled during active disease.

The chain uses TRBV7-3 and TRBJ2-2; possibly TRBD2 for D (6 bases). Germline V CDR1 and CDR2: SGHTA, FQGTGA. V was shortened by 0 bases and J by 5 bases, with 13 bases between the two germline ends. This CDR3 comprises 16 residues. Here the CDR3 reads CASSLTSYGSTGELFF. The CDR3 DNA reads as TGTGCCAGCAGCTTAACGAGTTACGGGAGTACCGGGGAGCTGTTTTTT.

V usage is TRBV6-5 and J usage is TRBJ2-1; 8 bases line up with TRBD1. CDR3 length: 16 residues. Germline CDR1 reads MNHEY; CDR2 reads SVGAGI. The V gene end was trimmed by 4 bases and the J gene end by 0 bases; junction bases not matched to a gene: 5. The CDR3 sequence: CASSFQTGGSYNEQFF. The CDR3 DNA sequence: TGTGCCAGCAGTTTCCAAACAGGGGGCTCCTACAATGAGCAGTTCTTC.

This chain connects TRBV19 to TRBJ2-1; D is possibly TRBD1 (5 bases). CDR1 and CDR2 (germline): LNHDA, SQIVND (reference sequence). There are 16 residues in the CDR3. V shed 2 bases and J shed 2 bases, with 13 bases lying between them. CDR3 protein: CASSITHRNTYNEQFF. CDR3 sequence (DNA): TGTGCCAGTAGTATAACGCACAGGAATACCTACAATGAGCAGTTCTTC.

V is TRBV18 and J is TRBJ2-4; 9 nucleotides agree with TRBD2. CDR1 is KGHSH, CDR2 LQKENI, per germline. The junction had 9 bases not matched to a gene; V was cut back by 0 bases and J by 0 bases. CDR3 length: 19 amino acids. The CDR3 nucleotides read TGTGCCAGCTCACCACCGAACGCGGGAGGGCCTTCAGCCAAAAACATTCAGTACTTC. Translated: CASSPPNAGGPSAKNIQYF.

This clone was observed once. The chain carries TRBV5-1 and TRBJ1-1, with 8 bases identical to TRBD1. The germline gives CDR1 SGHRS, CDR2 YFSETQ. Unmatched junction bases numbered 1, after V lost 2 bases and J lost 1 base. The CDR3 sequence is 14 residues long. CDR3 coding DNA: TGCGCCAGCAGCTTTGGGACAGGGAACACTGAAGCTTTCTTT. It specifies CASSFGTGNTEAFF.

The V and J genes are TRBV15 and TRBJ1-1; possibly TRBD1 for D (5 bases). The length of the CDR3 is 15 residues. Germline V gene data show CDR1 as LNHNV and CDR2 as YYDKDF (reference sequence). V was cut by 3 bases and J by 0 bases, with 11 bases left in between. The CDR3 loop is CATSRGGTVNTEAFF. In DNA, the CDR3 is TGTGCCACCAGCAGGGGAGGGACCGTGAACACTGAAGCTTTCTTT.

The CDR3 DNA follows: TGTGCCAGCAGTAACCAGGACAGGGGCAGCACCCTCCACTTT. Its protein product is CASSNQDRGSTLHF. The chain combines TRBV6-5 with TRBJ1-6; 9 bases agree with TRBD1. This CDR3 spans 14 amino acids. Germline CDR1 MNHEY, CDR2 SVGAGI. J lost 14 bases, V lost 5 bases, and 10 bases had no gene match.

This sequence joins TRBV11-3 and TRBJ2-1, with TRBD2 identical over 9 bases. CDR1 is SGHNT, CDR2 YENEEA, per germline. There are 15 residues in the CDR3. V gave up 4 bases and J gave up 8 bases; unmatched junction bases: 9. The CDR3 DNA follows: TGTGCCAGCAGCTATCAACCTGGACTAGCGTATGAGCAGTTCTTC. It encodes CASSYQPGLAYEQFF.

The rearrangement uses TRBV7-2 and TRBJ2-7, with 7 nucleotides matching TRBD2. Germline V gene sequence: CDR1 SGHTA, CDR2 FQGNSA. The CDR3 has 15 residues. V was pared by 7 bases and J by 0 bases, with 9 bases of the junction left unmatched. CDR3 nucleotides: TGTGCCAGCACCTATGGGGGGGGTTCCTCCTACGAGCAGTACTTC. Amino acids: CASTYGGGSSYEQYF.